A selection of T cell receptor beta chains follows, all from one sample in a study of early T cells in non-severe SARS-CoV-2 infection. Each CDR3 protein is one row after TCRdb ran MiXCR on the 5' RACE reads. The sample records 90,000 to 120,000 distinct CDR3 sequences, 9.5% to 13% being singletons. Sequencing used whole blood. The receptors come from an adult who was a healthcare worker with PCR-confirmed SARS-CoV-2 infection or an uninfected control (not recorded which). The CDR3 runs from the conserved cysteine through the conserved F or W. The order of the fields is D gene, V gene, J gene, clone size, CDR3 protein, CDR3 DNA. The D gene is left open where the match is weak. Expanded clones get a size class; other rows say once, few or many, or leave the size out.

D gene: NA; V gene: TRBV5-1; J gene: TRBJ2-3; clone size: many; CDR3 protein: CASRGRARGTDTQYF; CDR3 DNA: TGCGCCAGCAGGGGTCGGGCTAGGGGCACAGATACGCAGTATTTT
D gene: NA; V gene: TRBV20-1; J gene: TRBJ1-5; clone size: NA; CDR3 protein: CSARGPPGQPQHF; CDR3 DNA: TGCAGTGCTAGAGGCCCCCCGGGGCAGCCCCAGCATTTT
D gene: NA; V gene: TRBV2; J gene: TRBJ1-1; clone size: NA; CDR3 protein: CASSDRWGTEAFF; CDR3 DNA: TGTGCCAGCAGTGATCGCTGGGGCACTGAAGCTTTCTTT
D gene: TRBD2; V gene: TRBV2; J gene: TRBJ2-2; clone size: few; CDR3 protein: CASSLTSGDTGELFF; CDR3 DNA: TGTGCCAGCAGTTTGACTAGCGGGGACACCGGGGAGCTGTTTTTT
D gene: NA; V gene: TRBV11-2; J gene: TRBJ2-7; clone size: few; CDR3 protein: CASSPQLGHYEQYF; CDR3 DNA: TGTGCCAGCAGCCCTCAACTCGGACACTACGAGCAGTACTTC
D gene: TRBD2; V gene: TRBV12-3/TRBV12-4; J gene: TRBJ2-3; clone size: many; CDR3 protein: CASSSTSGGTDTQYF; CDR3 DNA: TGTGCCAGCAGTTCGACTAGCGGGGGAACAGATACGCAGTATTTT
D gene: NA; V gene: TRBV30; J gene: TRBJ2-2; clone size: many; CDR3 protein: CAWSVGVVTGELFF; CDR3 DNA: TGTGCCTGGAGTGTAGGCGTAGTCACCGGGGAGCTGTTTTTT
D gene: NA; V gene: TRBV20-1; J gene: TRBJ2-5; clone size: few; CDR3 protein: CSADRGGAGETQYF; CDR3 DNA: TGCAGTGCCGACCGGGGCGGGGCGGGAGAGACCCAGTACTTC
D gene: TRBD1; V gene: TRBV12-3/TRBV12-4; J gene: TRBJ1-5; clone size: NA; CDR3 protein: CASTPGGGNNQPQHF; CDR3 DNA: TGTGCCAGCACCCCGGGAGGGGGCAACAATCAGCCCCAGCATTTT
D gene: NA; V gene: TRBV9; J gene: TRBJ1-3; clone size: NA; CDR3 protein: CASSKKGPPSPNTIYF; CDR3 DNA: TGTGCCAGCAGCAAAAAAGGACCCCCAAGTCCGAACACCATATATTTT
D gene: TRBD2; V gene: TRBV10-3; J gene: TRBJ2-1; clone size: NA; CDR3 protein: CAISDGRTSGGNEQFF; CDR3 DNA: TGTGCCATCAGTGACGGTCGGACTAGCGGGGGGAATGAGCAGTTCTTC
D gene: NA; V gene: TRBV21-1; J gene: TRBJ2-7; clone size: NA; CDR3 protein: CASSKDGAGEAYEQYF; CDR3 DNA: TGTGCCAGCAGCAAAGATGGGGCAGGGGAAGCCTACGAGCAGTACTTC
D gene: NA; V gene: TRBV18; J gene: TRBJ2-3; clone size: many; CDR3 protein: CASSPQRGADTQYF; CDR3 DNA: TGTGCCAGCTCACCACAGAGAGGGGCAGATACGCAGTATTTT
D gene: TRBD2; V gene: TRBV18; J gene: TRBJ2-1; clone size: many; CDR3 protein: CASSPGLASYNEQFF; CDR3 DNA: TGTGCCAGCTCACCCGGACTAGCGAGTTACAATGAGCAGTTCTTC
D gene: TRBD2; V gene: TRBV7-3; J gene: TRBJ2-3; clone size: NA; CDR3 protein: CASSPSLAASTDTQYF; CDR3 DNA: TGTGCCAGCAGCCCCAGTCTAGCGGCAAGCACAGATACGCAGTATTTT
D gene: TRBD2; V gene: TRBV7-9; J gene: TRBJ2-1; clone size: NA; CDR3 protein: CASSYGGAYNEQFF; CDR3 DNA: TGTGCCAGCAGTTATGGGGGGGCCTACAATGAGCAGTTCTTC
D gene: TRBD2; V gene: TRBV28; J gene: TRBJ2-7; clone size: NA; CDR3 protein: CASSFIASGSNSYEQYF; CDR3 DNA: TGTGCCAGCAGTTTTATCGCTAGCGGGTCTAACTCCTACGAGCAGTACTTC
D gene: TRBD2; V gene: TRBV3-1; J gene: TRBJ2-5; clone size: NA; CDR3 protein: CASSQVGAGGQETQYF; CDR3 DNA: TGTGCCAGCAGCCAAGTGGGCGCGGGAGGTCAAGAGACCCAGTACTTC
D gene: NA; V gene: TRBV19; J gene: TRBJ2-1; clone size: NA; CDR3 protein: CASSMGRGERDEQFF; CDR3 DNA: TGTGCCAGTAGTATGGGCAGGGGGGAACGGGATGAGCAGTTCTTC
D gene: TRBD1; V gene: TRBV27; J gene: TRBJ2-6; clone size: few; CDR3 protein: CASSPRTGQGANVLTF; CDR3 DNA: TGTGCCAGCAGTCCCCGAACGGGACAGGGGGCCAACGTCCTGACTTTC
D gene: NA; V gene: TRBV5-1; J gene: TRBJ1-1; clone size: many; CDR3 protein: CASSLNGGGTEAFF; CDR3 DNA: TGCGCCAGCAGCTTGAACGGAGGGGGCACTGAAGCTTTCTTT
D gene: NA; V gene: TRBV6-2/TRBV6-3; J gene: TRBJ2-3; clone size: many; CDR3 protein: CASSSLAEDTQYF; CDR3 DNA: TGTGCCAGCTCCTCGCTAGCCGAAGATACGCAGTATTTT